The rows below give T cell receptor beta chains drawn from one sample of a study of T cell repertoires in cytomegalovirus infection. TCRdb redid the calling of the reads with MiXCR, one entry per CDR3 protein. The sample lists 80,000 to 90,000 distinct CDR3 sequences; 45% to 55% were seen once. Their recognized antigens are unknown. The material was CD8+ T cells from cultured PBMCs, obtained from culture after CMV antigen stimulation. The receptors originated from a human donor in good health (CMV status not recorded). Some clones in this sample may be carry-over from other donors' samples. Both conserved end residues are part of each CDR3. D genes are given only for firm matches. A row's size may be missing; if present it is once, few, many or a size class.

clone size: few
D gene: NA
V gene: TRBV6-1
J gene: TRBJ2-7
CDR3 protein: CASGFEGLMSDEQYF
CDR3 DNA: TGTGCCAGCGGGTTTGAGGGCTTGATGAGCGACGAGCAGTACTTC

clone size: NA
D gene: TRBD1
V gene: TRBV12-3/TRBV12-4
J gene: TRBJ2-5
CDR3 protein: CASTVDRGNQETQYF
CDR3 DNA: TGTGCCAGCACCGTGGACAGGGGAAACCAAGAGACCCAGTACTTC

clone size: NA
D gene: NA
V gene: TRBV23-1
J gene: TRBJ2-3
CDR3 protein: CASKGQGGSTDTQYF
CDR3 DNA: TGCGCCAGCAAGGGTCAGGGGGGAAGCACAGATACGCAGTATTTT

clone size: NA
D gene: NA
V gene: TRBV12-3/TRBV12-4
J gene: TRBJ1-1
CDR3 protein: CASSLWNTEAFF
CDR3 DNA: TGTGCCAGCAGTTTATGGAACACTGAAGCTTTCTTT

clone size: NA
D gene: TRBD1
V gene: TRBV27
J gene: TRBJ2-7
CDR3 protein: CASSPYRGPYEQYF
CDR3 DNA: TGTGCCAGCAGTCCTTACAGGGGACCCTACGAGCAGTACTTC

clone size: few
D gene: NA
V gene: TRBV12-3/TRBV12-4
J gene: TRBJ2-7
CDR3 protein: CASSFPGFSYEQYF
CDR3 DNA: TGTGCCAGCAGTTTCCCCGGATTTTCCTACGAGCAGTACTTC

clone size: NA
D gene: TRBD2
V gene: TRBV10-3
J gene: TRBJ2-3
CDR3 protein: CAISGSGGLGDTQYF
CDR3 DNA: TGTGCCATCAGTGGTAGCGGGGGGCTCGGAGATACGCAGTATTTT

clone size: few
D gene: NA
V gene: TRBV15
J gene: TRBJ2-5
CDR3 protein: CATSRRTGQETQYF
CDR3 DNA: TGTGCCACCAGCAGACGGACTGGTCAAGAGACCCAGTACTTC

clone size: NA
D gene: TRBD2
V gene: TRBV20-1
J gene: TRBJ2-3
CDR3 protein: CSALRLAEVTDTQYF
CDR3 DNA: TGCAGTGCTCTTAGACTAGCGGAAGTCACAGATACGCAGTATTTT

clone size: few
D gene: TRBD1
V gene: TRBV6-1
J gene: TRBJ1-6
CDR3 protein: CASSLTTGMASPLHF
CDR3 DNA: TGTGCCAGCAGTCTGACGACAGGGATGGCTTCACCCCTCCACTTT